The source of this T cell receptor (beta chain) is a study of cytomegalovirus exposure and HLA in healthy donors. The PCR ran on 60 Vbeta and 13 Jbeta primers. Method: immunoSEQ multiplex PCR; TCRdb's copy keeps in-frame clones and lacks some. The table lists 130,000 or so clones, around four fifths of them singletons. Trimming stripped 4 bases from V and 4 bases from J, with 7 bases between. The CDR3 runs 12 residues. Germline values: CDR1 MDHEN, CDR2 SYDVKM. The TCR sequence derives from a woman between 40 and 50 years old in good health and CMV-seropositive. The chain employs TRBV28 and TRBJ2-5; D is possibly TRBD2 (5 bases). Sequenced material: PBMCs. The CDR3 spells CASSSGRETQYF. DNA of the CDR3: TGTGCCAGCAGTTCGGGGAGAGAGACCCAGTACTTC.